The 20 T cell receptor beta chains in this list originate from one sample, sequenced in a study of identical twins. TCRdb reprocessed the 5' RACE reads with MiXCR, giving one entry per CDR3 protein. The sample contains 550,000 to 700,000 distinct CDR3 sequences, approximately 22% of which appear only once. The same data also went into a second study, on T cells expressing NK-cell markers.

The sequencing sample was made of PBMCs. The source is a woman under 30 in good health.

There are many counts of this clonotype. V gene TRBV2 combines with J gene TRBJ1-1; a weak D match, TRBD1 (5 bases). This CDR3 contains 13 residues. V dropped 6 bases and J dropped 4 bases, with 12 bases sitting between them. The germline gives CDR1 SNHLY, CDR2 FYNNEI. The CDR3, as DNA: TGTGCCAGCAGCCCGGAAAGGGGCACTGAAGCTTTCTTT. It is translated as CASSPERGTEAFF.

This chain joins TRBV24-1 and TRBJ2-1; D is unresolved. CDR1 and CDR2 (germline): KGHDR, SFDVKD. The length of the CDR3 is 16 residues. Trimming removed 4 bases from V and 0 bases from J, with 12 bases in between. Written as DNA, the CDR3 is TGTGCCACCAGTGACCGGCGTTCGAGCTCCTACAATGAGCAGTTCTTC. This translates into CATSDRRSSSYNEQFF.

This clonotype was picked up a small number of times. V is TRBV6-1 and J is TRBJ2-1; D is perhaps TRBD1 (6 bases). V shed 4 bases and J shed 7 bases, with 11 bases lying between them. Germline V gene data show CDR1 as MNHNS and CDR2 as SASEGT. The CDR3 is 13 residues long. CDR3: CASSGQVRNEQFF. The DNA for the CDR3 is TGTGCCAGCAGTGGACAGGTACGAAATGAGCAGTTCTTC.

This CDR3 reads CASSQAIAIYNEQFF. The CDR3 DNA reads as TGTGCCAGCAGCCAAGCGATAGCTATATACAATGAGCAGTTCTTC. The J gene is TRBJ2-1, the V gene TRBV4-2; D uncertain. Germline loops: CDR1 LGHNA, CDR2 YNFKEQ. The CDR3 extends over 15 amino acids. V dropped 1 base and J dropped 4 bases, with 11 bases sitting between them.

The CDR3 loop is CASSVRGDTGELFF. In nucleotides, the CDR3 is TGTGCCAGCAGCGTCCGGGGGGACACCGGGGAGCTGTTTTTT. The V gene is TRBV2, the J gene TRBJ2-2; TRBD2 matches at 7 bases. Germline-derived CDR1 and CDR2 are SNHLY and FYNNEI. The CDR3 runs 14 residues. V lost 6 bases to trimming and J lost 3 bases; unmatched junction nucleotides: 4.

This clonotype was observed many times. The chain combines TRBV11-2 with TRBJ1-1; D gene unclear. V lost 5 bases, J lost 3 bases, and 16 bases lay in between. Germline CDR1 SGHAT, CDR2 FQNNGV. The CDR3 has 15 amino acids. The CDR3 loop reads CASSPRTGLDTEAFF. DNA of the CDR3: TGTGCCAGCAGCCCCAGGACGGGGTTGGACACTGAAGCTTTCTTT.

This clonotype occurred many times. The chain combines TRBV4-3 with TRBJ2-3; either TRBD1 or TRBD2 may fit D (5 bases each). The V and J ends lost 5 bases and 3 bases respectively, with 15 bases between them. This CDR3 is 15 amino acids long. Germline V gene data show CDR1 as LGHNA and CDR2 as YSLEER. CDR3 bases: TGCGCCAGCAGCGTGGGACGGCGGGCGACAGATACGCAGTATTTT. Protein product: CASSVGRRATDTQYF.

V gene TRBV4-1 combines with J gene TRBJ2-3; tentatively, D is TRBD1 or TRBD2 (5 bases each). The CDR3 spans 18 residues. V dropped 2 bases and J dropped 0 bases, with 18 bases sitting between them. Germline V gene sequence: CDR1 MGHRA, CDR2 YSYEKL. DNA for the CDR3: TGCGCCAGCAGCCAAAGTGGACCCGGGGCCTATAGCACAGATACGCAGTATTTT. It yields the protein CASSQSGPGAYSTDTQYF.

With respect to this clonotype: This may be a read error, as it is one base from a much larger clone. The chain is built from TRBV12-3 or TRBV12-4 and TRBJ2-1; TRBD1 might be the D (6 bases). The CDR3 extends over 18 amino acids. The V and J ends lost 3 bases and 4 bases respectively, with 22 bases between them. The CDR3 reads CASSLFELGAGAYNEQFF. CDR3 nucleotide sequence: TGTGCCAGCAGTTTGTTTGAACTAGGGGCAGGGGCTTACAATGAGCAGTTCTTC.

The V call is TRBV18, the J call TRBJ2-7; D is ambiguous. CDR1 and CDR2 from the germline V gene are KGHSH and LQKENI. There are 12 residues in the CDR3. Trimming removed 3 bases at V and 4 bases at J, with 7 bases between. The CDR3 DNA reads TGTGCCAGCTCACCTAATACTTACGAGCAGTACTTC. Residues: CASSPNTYEQYF.

This clonotype was observed a few times. The genes are TRBV7-2 and TRBJ2-1; TRBD1 matches 8 bases. The germline V gene encodes CDR1 SGHTA and CDR2 FQGNSA. Trimming at V came to 4 bases and at J to 6 bases, leaving 8 bases not matched to a gene. This CDR3 has 15 residues. The CDR3 coding sequence is TGTGCCAGCAGCTCCCGACAGGGGTTTGGCAATGAGCAGTTCTTC. Protein: CASSSRQGFGNEQFF.

The CDR3 sequence: CSARPPGGYPYEQYF. The DNA of the CDR3 is TGCAGTGCTAGACCCCCGGGAGGCTATCCCTACGAGCAGTACTTC. This chain connects TRBV20-1 to TRBJ2-7, with 7 nucleotides matching TRBD2. The CDR3 consists of 15 residues. Germline loops: CDR1 DFQATT, CDR2 SNEGSKA (reference sequence). The ends lost 2 bases at V and 2 bases at J; junction bases unmatched: 9.

The chain joins TRBV20-1 to TRBJ2-1; TRBD2 aligns across 13 bases. The CDR3 length is 16 residues. The trim removed 4 bases at V and 1 base at J, leaving 4 bases unmatched. Germline V gene data show CDR1 as DFQATT and CDR2 as SNEGSKA (reference sequence). CDR3 sequence reads: CSATRLAGGSYNEQFF. The CDR3 bases are TGCAGTGCTACCCGACTAGCGGGAGGTTCCTACAATGAGCAGTTCTTC.

V and J are TRBV12-3 or TRBV12-4 and TRBJ2-5; no clear D gene. The CDR3 covers 13 residues. Trimming took 8 bases from V and 5 from J, leaving 15 bases between them. The CDR3: CASGWGGQETQYF. The DNA of the CDR3 is TGTGCCAGCGGTTGGGGTGGTCAGGAGACCCAGTACTTC.

The chain employs TRBV30 and TRBJ2-7, with 9 bases that match TRBD2. This CDR3 spans 13 amino acids. The trim removed 3 bases at V and 10 bases at J, leaving 10 bases unmatched. Germline lookup yields CDR1 GTSNPN and CDR2 SVGIG (reference sequence). CDR3 DNA: TGTGCCTGGAGCGCCCCGCTAGCGGGACGACAGTACTTC. It codes for CAWSAPLAGRQYF.

There are a few counts of this clonotype. The J gene is TRBJ2-2, the V gene TRBV1; the table gives TRBD2 as D, unverified against the DNA. TRBV1 is termed a pseudogene. CDR3 length: 19 amino acids. CDR3 protein: CTSSPAVSQREVHTGELFF. DNA of the CDR3: TGCACCAGCAGCCCAGCCGTTAGTCAGCGGGAGGTACACACCGGGGAGCTGTTTTTT.

This clonotype was counted a few times. The chain combines TRBV4-2 with TRBJ2-3; TRBD2 agrees at 8 bases. The trim removed 0 bases at V and 9 bases at J, leaving 11 bases unmatched. The CDR3 covers 16 residues. CDR1 and CDR2 from the germline V gene are LGHNA and YNFKEQ. The CDR3 sequence: CASSQEGGLVRRTQYF. In DNA form, the CDR3 reads TGTGCCAGCAGCCAAGAGGGGGGACTAGTACGTCGAACGCAGTATTTT.

The chain is built from TRBV12-3 or TRBV12-4 and TRBJ2-3; D unclear. The germline V and J ends were trimmed by 5 bases and 8 bases, with 17 bases remaining between them. CDR3 size: 14 residues. The CDR3 region is CASSKGPSGVTQYF. CDR3 nucleotide sequence: TGTGCCAGCAGTAAGGGCCCCTCGGGCGTTACGCAGTATTTT.

This clonotype was observed a handful of times. CDR3 DNA: TGTGCCAGCAGACCCCGTACAGTGCGGCAGTTCTTC. Protein product: CASRPRTVRQFF. The chain links TRBV6-5 to TRBJ2-1; unclear D gene. Trimming took off 6 bases at V and 12 bases at J, with 15 bases between the two ends. Germline CDR1 reads MNHEY; CDR2 reads SVGAGI. The CDR3 has 12 residues.

The V call is TRBV2, the J call TRBJ2-7; 8 nucleotides line up with TRBD2. With V trimmed by 6 bases and J by 3 bases, 4 bases remained unmatched. CDR1 is SNHLY, CDR2 FYNNEI, per germline. CDR3 length: 13 residues. CDR3 residues: CASRAGAFYEQYF. The CDR3 DNA is TGTGCCAGCAGAGCGGGGGCCTTCTACGAGCAGTACTTC.